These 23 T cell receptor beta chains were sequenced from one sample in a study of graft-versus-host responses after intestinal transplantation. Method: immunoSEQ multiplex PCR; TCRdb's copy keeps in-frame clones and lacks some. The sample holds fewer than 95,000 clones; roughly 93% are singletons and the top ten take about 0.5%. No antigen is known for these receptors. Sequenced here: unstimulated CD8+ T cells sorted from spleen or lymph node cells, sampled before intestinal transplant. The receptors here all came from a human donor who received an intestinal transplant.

The CDR3 spells CASSLTENYGYTF. The CDR3 DNA sequence: TGTGCCAGCAGCCTTACAGAGAACTATGGCTACACCTTC. J is TRBJ1-2 and V is TRBV6-1; D unclear. Germline V gene data show CDR1 as MNHNS and CDR2 as SASEGT. The germline V and J ends were trimmed by 6 bases and 2 bases, with 10 bases remaining between them. The CDR3 runs 13 residues.

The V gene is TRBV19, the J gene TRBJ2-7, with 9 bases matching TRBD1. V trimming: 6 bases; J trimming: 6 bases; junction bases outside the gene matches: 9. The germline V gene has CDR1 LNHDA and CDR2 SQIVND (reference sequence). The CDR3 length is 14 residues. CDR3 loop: CASSPGQGVFEQYF. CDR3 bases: TGTGCCAGTAGCCCGGGACAGGGAGTTTTCGAGCAGTACTTC.

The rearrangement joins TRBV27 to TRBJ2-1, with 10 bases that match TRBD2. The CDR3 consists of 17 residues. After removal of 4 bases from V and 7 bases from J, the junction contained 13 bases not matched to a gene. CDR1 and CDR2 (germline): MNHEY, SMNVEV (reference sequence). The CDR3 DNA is TGTGCCAGCAGTTGGATAGCGGGAGGTGGGGCGGGAAATGAGCAGTTCTTC. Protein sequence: CASSWIAGGGAGNEQFF.

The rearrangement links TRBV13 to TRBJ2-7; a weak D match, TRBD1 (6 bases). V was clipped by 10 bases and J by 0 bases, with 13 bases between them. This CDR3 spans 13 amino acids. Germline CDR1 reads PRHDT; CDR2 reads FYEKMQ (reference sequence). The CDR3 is CATHRVGSYEQYF. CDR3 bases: TGTGCCACCCACAGGGTGGGCTCCTACGAGCAGTACTTC.

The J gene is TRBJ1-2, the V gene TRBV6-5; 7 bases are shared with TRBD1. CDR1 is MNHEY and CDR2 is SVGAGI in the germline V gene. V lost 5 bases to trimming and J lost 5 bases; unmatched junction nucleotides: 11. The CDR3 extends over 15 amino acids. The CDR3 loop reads CASSIRDSPIYGYTF. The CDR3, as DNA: TGTGCCAGCAGTATCCGGGACAGTCCTATTTATGGCTACACCTTC.

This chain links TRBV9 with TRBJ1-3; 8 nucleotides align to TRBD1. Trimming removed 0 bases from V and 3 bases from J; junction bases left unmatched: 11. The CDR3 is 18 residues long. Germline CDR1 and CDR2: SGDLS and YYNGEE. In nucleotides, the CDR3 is TGTGCCAGCAGCGTAGATGGGTCGGGACAGGTCTTTGGAAACACCATATATTTT. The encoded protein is CASSVDGSGQVFGNTIYF.

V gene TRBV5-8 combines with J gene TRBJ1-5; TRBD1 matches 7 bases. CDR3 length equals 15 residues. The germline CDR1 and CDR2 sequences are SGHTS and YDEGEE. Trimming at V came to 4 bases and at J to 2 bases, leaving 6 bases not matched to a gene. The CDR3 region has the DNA TGTGCCAGCAGCGCCGACAGGGTGGGCAATCAGCCCCAGCATTTT. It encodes CASSADRVGNQPQHF.

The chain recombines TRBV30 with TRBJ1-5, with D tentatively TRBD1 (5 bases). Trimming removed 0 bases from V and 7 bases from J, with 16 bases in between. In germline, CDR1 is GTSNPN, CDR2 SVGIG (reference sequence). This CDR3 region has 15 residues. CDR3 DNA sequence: TGTGCCTGGAGTGTAGATGGGGCAGGGAGGCAGCCCCAGCATTTT. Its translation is CAWSVDGAGRQPQHF.

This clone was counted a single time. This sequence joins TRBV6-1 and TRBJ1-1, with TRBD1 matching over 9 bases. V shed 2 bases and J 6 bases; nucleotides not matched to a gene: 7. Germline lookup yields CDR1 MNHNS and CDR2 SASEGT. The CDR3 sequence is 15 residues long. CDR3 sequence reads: CASSEFVTGGSEAFF. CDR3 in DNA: TGTGCCAGCAGTGAATTCGTGACAGGGGGATCTGAAGCTTTCTTT.

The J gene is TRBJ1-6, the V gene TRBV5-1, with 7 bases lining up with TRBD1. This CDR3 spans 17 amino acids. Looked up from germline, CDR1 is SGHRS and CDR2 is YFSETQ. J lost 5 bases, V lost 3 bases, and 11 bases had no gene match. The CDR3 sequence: CASSSLPRDRDNSPLHF. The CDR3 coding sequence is TGCGCCAGCAGCTCTCTGCCTCGGGACAGAGATAATTCACCCCTCCACTTT.

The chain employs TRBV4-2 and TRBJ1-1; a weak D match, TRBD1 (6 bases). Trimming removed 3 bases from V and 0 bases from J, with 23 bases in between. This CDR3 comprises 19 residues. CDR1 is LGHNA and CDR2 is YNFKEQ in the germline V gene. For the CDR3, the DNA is TGTGCCAGCAGCCAGGGCGCCTTCCCCATAACAGGGTTGAACACTGAAGCTTTCTTT. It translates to CASSQGAFPITGLNTEAFF.

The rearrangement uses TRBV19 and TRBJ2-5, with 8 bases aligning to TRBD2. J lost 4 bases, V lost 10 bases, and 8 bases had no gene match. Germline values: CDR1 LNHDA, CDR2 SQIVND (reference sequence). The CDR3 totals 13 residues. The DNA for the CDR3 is TGTGCCATTTCGGAGGGACTAGTAGAGACCCAGTACTTC. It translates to CAISEGLVETQYF.

The CDR3 nucleotides read TGTGCCAGCAGTCTAGCGGGGGCAAGTGAAAAACTGTTTTTT. Its translation: CASSLAGASEKLFF. J is TRBJ1-4 and V is TRBV28, with D possibly TRBD1 on 6 matching bases. The CDR3 runs to 14 residues. Trimming left V 5 bases short and J 7 bases short, with 14 bases between. Germline V CDR1 and CDR2: MDHEN, SYDVKM.

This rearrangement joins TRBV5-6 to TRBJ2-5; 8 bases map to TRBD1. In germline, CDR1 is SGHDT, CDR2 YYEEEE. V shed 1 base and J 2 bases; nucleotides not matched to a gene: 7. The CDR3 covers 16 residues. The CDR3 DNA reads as TGTGCCAGCAGCTTGTCAGCGACAGGGGCACAAGAGACCCAGTACTTC. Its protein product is CASSLSATGAQETQYF.

The CDR3 sequence is CASSLGTGVYYGYTF. The DNA for the CDR3 is TGTGCCAGCAGCTTAGGGACAGGGGTGTACTATGGCTACACCTTC. The genes are TRBV11-2 and TRBJ1-2; 9 positions agree with TRBD1. The V segment lost 1 base and the J segment 3 bases; nucleotides outside the gene matches: 3. Per the germline V gene, CDR1 is SGHAT and CDR2 is FQNNGV. The length of the CDR3 is 15 residues.

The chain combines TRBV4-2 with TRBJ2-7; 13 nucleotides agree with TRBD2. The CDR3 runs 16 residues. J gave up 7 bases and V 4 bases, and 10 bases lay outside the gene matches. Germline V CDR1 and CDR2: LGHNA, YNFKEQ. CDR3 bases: TGTGCCAGCAGCCGAAGCGGACTAGCGGGAGCTGGGGAGCAGTACTTC. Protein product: CASSRSGLAGAGEQYF.

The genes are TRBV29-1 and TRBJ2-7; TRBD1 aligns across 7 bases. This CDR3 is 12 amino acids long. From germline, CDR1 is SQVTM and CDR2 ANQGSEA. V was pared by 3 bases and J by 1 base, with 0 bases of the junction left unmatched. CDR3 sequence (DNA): TGCAGCGTTGACAGGGGGTCCTACGAGCAGTACTTC. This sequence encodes CSVDRGSYEQYF.

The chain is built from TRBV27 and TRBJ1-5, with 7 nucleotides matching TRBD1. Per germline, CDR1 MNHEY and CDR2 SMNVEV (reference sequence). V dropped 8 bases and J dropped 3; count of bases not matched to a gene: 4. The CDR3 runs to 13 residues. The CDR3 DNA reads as TGTGCCAGCGCCGGGACAGTCAATCAGCCCCAGCATTTT. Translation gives CASAGTVNQPQHF.

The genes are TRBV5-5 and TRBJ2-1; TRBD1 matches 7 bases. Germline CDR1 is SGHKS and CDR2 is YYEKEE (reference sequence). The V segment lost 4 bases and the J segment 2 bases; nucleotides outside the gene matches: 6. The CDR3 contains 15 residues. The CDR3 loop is CASSVEGTAYNEQFF. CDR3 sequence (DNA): TGTGCCAGCAGCGTGGAAGGGACAGCCTACAATGAGCAGTTCTTC.

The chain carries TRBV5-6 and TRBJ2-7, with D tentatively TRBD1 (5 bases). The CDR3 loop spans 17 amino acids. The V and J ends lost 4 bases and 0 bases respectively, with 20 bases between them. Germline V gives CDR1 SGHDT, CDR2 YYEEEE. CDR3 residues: CASSAIRQGSNSYEQYF. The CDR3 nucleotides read TGTGCCAGCAGCGCCATCCGGCAGGGCTCAAACTCCTACGAGCAGTACTTC.

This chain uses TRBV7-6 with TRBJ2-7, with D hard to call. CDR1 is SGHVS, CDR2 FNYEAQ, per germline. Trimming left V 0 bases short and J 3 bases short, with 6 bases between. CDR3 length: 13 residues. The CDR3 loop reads CASSLATDYEQYF. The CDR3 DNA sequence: TGTGCCAGCAGCTTAGCCACAGACTACGAGCAGTACTTC.

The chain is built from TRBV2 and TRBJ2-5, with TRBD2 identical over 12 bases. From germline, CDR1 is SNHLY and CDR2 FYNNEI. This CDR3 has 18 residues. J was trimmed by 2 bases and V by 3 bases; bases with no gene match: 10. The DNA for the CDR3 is TGTGCCAGCAGTGATTGGGTACTAGCGGGGGGATATCAAGAGACCCAGTACTTC. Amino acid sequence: CASSDWVLAGGYQETQYF.

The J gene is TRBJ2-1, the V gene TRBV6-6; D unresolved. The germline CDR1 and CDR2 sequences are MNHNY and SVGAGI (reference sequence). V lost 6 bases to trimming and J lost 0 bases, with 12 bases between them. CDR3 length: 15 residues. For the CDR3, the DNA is TGTGCCAGCAGCAACGCGTGGAGCTCCTACAATGAGCAGTTCTTC. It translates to CASSNAWSSYNEQFF.